Listed below are T cell receptor beta chains from one sample, sequenced in a study of cytomegalovirus exposure and HLA in healthy donors. Profiling relied on immunoSEQ multiplex PCR, and the TCRdb table lists in-frame clones only, not all of them. The data show about 130,000 clones, about 78% seen once. Sequencing was performed on PBMCs. The origin of the receptors is a human donor in good health. Both conserved end residues are trimmed from each CDR3.

j_gene | v_gene | len | CDR3aa
TRBJ2-2 | TRBV4-3 | 12 | ASSQRAYTGELF
TRBJ2-2 | TRBV2 | 12 | ASSPRVNTGELF
TRBJ1-1 | TRBV14 | 13 | ASSRQGPPDTEAF
TRBJ2-7 | TRBV10-3 | 14 | AISEGTGYLKGEQY
TRBJ1-3 | TRBV10-3 | 12 | AISLTASGNTIY
TRBJ2-5 | TRBV5-1 | 13 | ASSLDHGGQETQY
TRBJ1-5 | TRBV2 | 11 | ASSGRTTQPQH
TRBJ2-7 | TRBV2 | 11 | ASRLAGAREQY
TRBJ2-6 | TRBV27 | 12 | ASRGSSGANVLT
TRBJ2-7 | TRBV19 | 13 | ASSMGLADPYEQY
TRBJ2-6 | TRBV7-2 | 15 | ASSTGIGNTGANVLT
TRBJ1-1 | TRBV6-1 | 11 | ASSAREDTEAF
TRBJ1-1 | TRBV6-5 | 13 | ASSRTGAGNTEAF
TRBJ1-1 | TRBV9 | 14 | ASSGRQATAVPEAF
TRBJ1-6 | TRBV9 | 13 | ASSVVGHVDSPLH
. | TRBV5-1 | 12 | ASSLGLSSYEQY
TRBJ1-1 | TRBV19 | 11 | ASSYDRYTEAF
TRBJ1-2 | TRBV6-6 | 10 | ASSHRGGGYT
TRBJ1-6 | TRBV30 | 12 | AWSVDRGTSPLH
TRBJ2-5 | TRBV6-4 | 12 | ASSESRGSGTQY
TRBJ2-5 | TRBV29-1 | 10 | SVGGGRETQY
TRBJ2-1 | TRBV19 | 15 | ASSDSRDSLLYNEQF
TRBJ2-5 | TRBV28 | 11 | ASSLGGPETQY
TRBJ1-6 | TRBV7-3 | 17 | ASSPPPTDSSSYNSPLH
TRBJ1-5 | TRBV18 | 13 | ASSPEGQAHQPQH
TRBJ1-1 | TRBV6-6 | 12 | ASKGVAMNTEAF
TRBJ1-2 | TRBV5-8 | 13 | ASSLEGQGIEGYT
TRBJ2-1 | TRBV10-3 | 13 | AISGRGGLNHEQF
TRBJ2-2 | TRBV5-8 | 12 | AILRRGGTGELF
TRBJ2-7 | TRBV7-9 | 12 | SSSHGDSSYEQY
TRBJ2-5 | TRBV18 | 14 | ASSARGGGFQETQY
TRBJ1-6 | TRBV30 | 12 | AWSVGGEGSPLH
TRBJ2-7 | TRBV6-1 | 9 | ASRTGYEQY
. | TRBV28 | 10 | ASSLSGYEQY
TRBJ2-6 | TRBV4-3 | 14 | ASSQDRDSGANVLT
TRBJ2-3 | TRBV4-3 | 14 | ASSQLAGRRTDTQY
TRBJ2-5 | TRBV28 | 13 | ASSEGSGVQETQY
TRBJ2-1 | TRBV7-9 | 9 | SSSLEEVQF